Below, 27 T cell receptor beta chains from the same sample are listed, as sequenced in a study of blood T cell repertoires in COVID-19. The repertoire was sequenced with immunoSEQ multiplex PCR; TCRdb's copy has only in-frame clones and lacks some. The repertoire has under 95,000 clones, 75% to 85% of them found once; the top ten carry roughly 29%. The sequencing sample was made of peripheral blood. The receptors were gathered from a woman aged 80 or over with acute or convalescent COVID-19.

A single count supports this clone. The rearrangement uses TRBV6-1 and TRBJ2-5, with D tentatively TRBD1 (6 bases). Germline V gene data show CDR1 as MNHNS and CDR2 as SASEGT. V lost 2 bases, J lost 4 bases, and 14 bases lay in between. The CDR3 runs to 15 residues. CDR3 DNA: TGTGCCAGCAGTGAACGTCAGGGGAGTATAGAGACCCAGTACTTC. It translates to CASSERQGSIETQYF.

The chain links TRBV18 to TRBJ2-2; TRBD1 might be the D (5 bases). V was clipped by 6 bases and J by 7 bases, with 18 bases between them. Germline V gene lookup returns CDR1 KGHSH and CDR2 LQKENI. The CDR3 extends over 15 amino acids. The CDR3 here is CASSYIGRAGGELFF. The CDR3 bases are TGTGCCAGCTCCTACATCGGCAGGGCCGGCGGGGAGCTGTTTTTT. Full variable domain (remainder filled in from reference TRBV18 and TRBJ2-2): NAGVMQNPRHLVRRRGQEARLRCSPMKGHSHVYWYRQLPEEGLKFMVYLQKENIIDESGMPKERFSAEFPKEGPSILRIQQVVRGDSAAYFCASSYIGRAGGELFFGEGSRLTVL.

The chain has TRBV6-2 or TRBV6-3 and TRBJ2-3, with a tentative D call TRBD2 (6 bases). Trimming removed 4 bases at V and 0 bases at J, with 14 bases between. This CDR3 comprises 16 residues. Germline CDR1 is MNHEY and CDR2 is SVGEGT. The CDR3 is CASSSRGSGSTDTQYF. Here the CDR3 DNA reads TGTGCCAGCAGTTCCCGGGGGAGCGGGAGCACAGATACGCAGTATTTT.

V is TRBV6-5 and J is TRBJ2-7, with 8 bases aligning to TRBD2. V lost 0 bases, J lost 3 bases, and 7 bases stayed unmatched. Germline lookup yields CDR1 MNHEY and CDR2 SVGAGI. The CDR3 covers 16 residues. The chain's CDR3 is CASSYSGRGALYEQYF. CDR3 bases: TGTGCCAGCAGTTACTCGGGGCGGGGGGCCCTCTACGAGCAGTACTTC.

The CDR3, as DNA: TGTGCCAGTAGTATGGTGGACGCGGGAGCCTACGAGCAGTACTTC. Its protein product is CASSMVDAGAYEQYF. The chain carries TRBV19 and TRBJ2-7, with 7 bases identical to TRBD2. CDR3 size: 15 residues. CDR1 is LNHDA and CDR2 is SQIVND in the germline V gene (reference sequence). J was trimmed by 2 bases and V by 3 bases; bases with no gene match: 7.

The chain carries TRBV11-3 and TRBJ1-4; D is unresolved. Germline V gene sequence: CDR1 SGHNT, CDR2 YENEEA. Trimming removed 5 bases at V and 3 bases at J, with 13 bases between. The CDR3 runs 15 residues. In DNA form, the CDR3 reads TGTGCCAGCAGCACCAGCTCGGGATCTAATGAAAAACTGTTTTTT. The encoded protein is CASSTSSGSNEKLFF.

The gene calls are TRBV10-3 and TRBJ1-3; no firm D call. The CDR3 totals 11 residues. Trimming removed 10 bases at V and 0 bases at J, with 4 bases between. The germline CDR1 and CDR2 sequences are ENHRY and SYGVKD. CDR3 coding DNA: TGTGCCACACACTCTGGAAACACCATATATTTT. Protein product: CATHSGNTIYF.

The DNA of the CDR3 is TGTGCCAGCAGTTACGGACCCAGGGGGGATAATGAGCAGTTCTTC. Its translation is CASSYGPRGDNEQFF. V is TRBV6-2 or TRBV6-3 and J is TRBJ2-1, with a tentative D call TRBD1 (7 bases). Germline V gives CDR1 MNHEY, CDR2 SVGEGT. The CDR3 is 15 amino acids. The V and J ends lost 2 bases and 7 bases respectively, with 15 bases between them.

The genes are TRBV18 and TRBJ2-3, with no clear D. This CDR3 has 13 amino acids. Germline lookup yields CDR1 KGHSH and CDR2 LQKENI. V shed 4 bases and J shed 2 bases, with 7 bases lying between them. CDR3 residues: CASSRDITDTQYF. The CDR3 coding sequence is TGTGCCAGCTCACGAGACATCACAGATACGCAGTATTTT.

V and J are TRBV10-2 and TRBJ2-5; perhaps TRBD2 as D (6 bases). The CDR3 spans 13 residues. Germline CDR1 reads WSHSY; CDR2 reads SAAADI. The CDR3 sequence: CSPAHGAGETQYF. The CDR3 DNA sequence: TGCTCGCCAGCACACGGAGCGGGCGAGACCCAGTACTTC.

The chain employs TRBV7-8 and TRBJ2-1; TRBD2 agrees at 11 bases. The J segment lost 2 bases and the V segment lost 5 bases, leaving 2 bases of the junction unmatched. This CDR3 region has 15 residues. Germline values: CDR1 SGHVS, CDR2 FQNEAQ. CDR3 DNA sequence: TGTGCCAGCAGCCGGACTAGCGGGCCCTACAATGAGCAGTTCTTC. Translating gives CASSRTSGPYNEQFF.

The CDR3: CASLQGGFTEAFF. The CDR3 region has the DNA TGTGCCTCACTACAGGGAGGGTTCACTGAAGCTTTCTTT. The rearrangement uses TRBV30 and TRBJ1-1, with D possibly being TRBD1 (6 bases). Germline V lookup: CDR1 GTSNPN, CDR2 SVGIG (reference sequence). The V end was cut by 7 bases, the J end by 4 bases, with 16 bases between. The CDR3 length is 13 residues.

The chain uses TRBV7-2 and TRBJ2-6, with TRBD1 as a possible D gene (6 bases). The CDR3 spans 16 residues. V shed 0 bases and J shed 2 bases, with 8 bases lying between them. CDR1 and CDR2 from the germline V gene are SGHTA and FQGNSA. The CDR3 DNA sequence: TGTGCCAGCAGCTTAGCAGCAGGGGCTGGGGCCAACGTCCTGACTTTC. It encodes CASSLAAGAGANVLTF.

The chain employs TRBV6-4 and TRBJ2-1; 11 nucleotides match TRBD2. The V gene end was trimmed by 0 bases and the J gene end by 9 bases; junction bases not matched to a gene: 7. CDR3 length: 16 residues. CDR1 and CDR2 (germline): MRHNA, SNTAGT. For the CDR3, the DNA is TGTGCCAGCAGTGACTCGAGTCTAGCGGGAGGTGGTGAGCAGTTCTTC. This gives the protein CASSDSSLAGGGEQFF.

The count of this clone is one. The rearrangement uses TRBV3-1 (or the pseudogene TRBV3-2) and TRBJ1-3; the D is unclear. Germline V gives CDR1 LGHDT, CDR2 YNNKEL (reference sequence). Trimming cost V 0 bases and J 2 bases, with 8 bases left between them. This CDR3 is 15 amino acids long. The CDR3 region is CASSQDSTAGNTIYF. For the CDR3, the DNA is TGTGCCAGCAGCCAAGATAGTACCGCTGGAAACACCATATATTTT.

J is TRBJ2-2 and V is TRBV15, with 9 nucleotides matching TRBD1. Germline assignment: CDR1 LNHNV and CDR2 YYDKDF (reference sequence). With 8 bases clipped from V and 10 bases from J, the junction kept 11 bases outside the gene matches. This CDR3 has 14 residues. The DNA for the CDR3 is TGTGCCACCCAAGACAGGGGGGTCACCTTGGAGCTGTTTTTT. Protein: CATQDRGVTLELFF.

The chain uses TRBV10-3 and TRBJ1-2; 9 bases fit TRBD1. CDR1 ENHRY and CDR2 SYGVKD come from the germline V gene. J was trimmed by 9 bases and V by 2 bases; bases with no gene match: 4. The CDR3 length is 13 residues. CDR3 sequence reads: CAISEGDRESYTF. CDR3 in DNA: TGTGCCATCAGTGAGGGGGACAGGGAGAGCTACACCTTC.

The chain has TRBV10-3 and TRBJ2-1; 8 bases line up with TRBD1. This CDR3 is built from 16 residues. CDR1 ENHRY and CDR2 SYGVKD come from the germline V gene. The V segment lost 9 bases and the J segment 2 bases; nucleotides outside the gene matches: 12. The CDR3 DNA reads as TGTGCCATTAGGGCCGAGACAGGGGATGCCTACAATGAGCAGTTCTTC. Amino acid sequence: CAIRAETGDAYNEQFF.

The chain carries TRBV4-2 and TRBJ2-1; TRBD2 might be the D (5 bases). V was shortened by 1 base and J by 0 bases, with 7 bases between the two germline ends. Germline V gene lookup returns CDR1 LGHNA and CDR2 YNFKEQ. The CDR3 sequence is 15 residues long. The CDR3 DNA reads as TGTGCCAGCAGCCAAGGGCGGGCCTCCTACAATGAGCAGTTCTTC. This codes for CASSQGRASYNEQFF.

This chain connects TRBV28 to TRBJ1-2; unclear D gene. Trimming left V 7 bases short and J 2 bases short, with 5 bases between. Germline CDR1 MDHEN, CDR2 SYDVKM. This CDR3 spans 11 amino acids. CDR3 coding DNA: TGTGCCAGCAACCGGAACTATGGCTACACCTTC. Translation: CASNRNYGYTF.

The chain is built from TRBV6-1 and TRBJ1-6; TRBD1 agrees at 7 bases. From germline, CDR1 is MNHNS and CDR2 SASEGT. The CDR3 extends over 16 amino acids. Germline trimming cut 1 base from V and 6 bases from J; bases unmatched to any gene: 6. CDR3 in amino acids: CASSEGGYRGNSPLHF. The CDR3 DNA reads TGTGCCAGCAGTGAAGGAGGGTACAGGGGTAATTCACCCCTCCACTTT.

The chain couples TRBV5-4 to TRBJ2-5; 7 bases are a match to TRBD2. Looked up from germline, CDR1 is SGHNT and CDR2 is YYREEE (reference sequence). This CDR3 region has 13 residues. With V trimmed by 4 bases and J by 5 bases, 5 bases remained unmatched. CDR3 amino acids: CASSPSGGETQYF. Here the CDR3 DNA reads TGTGCCAGCAGCCCGTCCGGGGGGGAGACCCAGTACTTC. The full variable domain, with the rest looked up from reference TRBV5-4 and TRBJ2-5, is ETGVTQSPTHLIKTRGQQVTLRCSSQSGHNTVSWYQQALGQGPQFIFQYYREEENGRGNFPPRFSGLQFPNYSSELNVNALELDDSALYLCASSPSGGETQYFGPGTRLLVL.

The CDR3 DNA follows: TGCGCCAGCAGACGAAACGGACAGTCCCAAGAGACCCAGTACTTC. Translated, it gives CASRRNGQSQETQYF. The chain has TRBV5-1 and TRBJ2-5; D may be TRBD1 (6 bases). The CDR3 sequence is 15 residues long. V was shortened by 5 bases and J by 1 base, with 15 bases between the two germline ends. Per the germline V gene, CDR1 is SGHRS and CDR2 is YFSETQ. Full variable domain (outside the CDR3, taken from reference TRBV5-1 and TRBJ2-5): KAGVTQTPRYLIKTRGQQVTLSCSPISGHRSVSWYQQTPGQGLQFLFEYFSETQRNKGNFPGRFSGRQFSNSRSEMNVSTLELGDSALYLCASRRNGQSQETQYFGPGTRLLVL.

This chain connects TRBV7-6 to TRBJ2-2, with unresolved D. The germline V gene encodes CDR1 SGHVS and CDR2 FNYEAQ. The germline V and J ends were trimmed by 0 bases and 0 bases, with 14 bases remaining between them. CDR3 length: 18 residues. CDR3 region: CASSLASNQAANTGELFF. The DNA for the CDR3 is TGTGCCAGCAGCTTAGCGTCGAATCAGGCCGCGAACACCGGGGAGCTGTTTTTT. Using reference TRBV7-6 and TRBJ2-2 for the parts outside the CDR3, the full variable domain is GAGVSQSPRYKVTKRGQDVALRCDPISGHVSLYWYRQALGQGPEFLTYFNYEAQQDKSGLPNDRFSAERPEGSISTLTIQRTEQRDSAMYRCASSLASNQAANTGELFFGEGSRLTVL.

This clone was counted between two and nine times. The chain is built from TRBV2 and TRBJ2-7; perhaps TRBD2 as D (6 bases). Germline CDR1 and CDR2: SNHLY and FYNNEI. Trimming cost V 8 bases and J 5 bases, with 19 bases left between them. The CDR3 is made up of 14 amino acids. The CDR3 spells CASAVDGGSNEQYF. CDR3 DNA sequence: TGTGCCAGCGCCGTTGACGGGGGTTCGAACGAGCAGTACTTC.

This chain joins TRBV21-1 and TRBJ2-7; the table's D call, TRBD2, has no DNA check behind it. TRBV21-1 is termed a pseudogene. This CDR3 region has 15 residues. DNA of the CDR3: TGTGCCAGAAACACCCCCGGGCGGAGGGCCTACGAGCAGTACTTC. Its protein product is CARNTPGRRAYEQYF.

This rearrangement joins TRBV6-5 to TRBJ2-7; 8 nucleotides align to TRBD1. CDR3 length equals 15 residues. Germline V gives CDR1 MNHEY, CDR2 SVGAGI. Trimming at V came to 4 bases and at J to 2 bases, leaving 7 bases not matched to a gene. The CDR3 DNA is TGTGCCAGCAGTTCCGCCGGGACAGGTACCTACGAGCAGTACTTC. This codes for CASSSAGTGTYEQYF.